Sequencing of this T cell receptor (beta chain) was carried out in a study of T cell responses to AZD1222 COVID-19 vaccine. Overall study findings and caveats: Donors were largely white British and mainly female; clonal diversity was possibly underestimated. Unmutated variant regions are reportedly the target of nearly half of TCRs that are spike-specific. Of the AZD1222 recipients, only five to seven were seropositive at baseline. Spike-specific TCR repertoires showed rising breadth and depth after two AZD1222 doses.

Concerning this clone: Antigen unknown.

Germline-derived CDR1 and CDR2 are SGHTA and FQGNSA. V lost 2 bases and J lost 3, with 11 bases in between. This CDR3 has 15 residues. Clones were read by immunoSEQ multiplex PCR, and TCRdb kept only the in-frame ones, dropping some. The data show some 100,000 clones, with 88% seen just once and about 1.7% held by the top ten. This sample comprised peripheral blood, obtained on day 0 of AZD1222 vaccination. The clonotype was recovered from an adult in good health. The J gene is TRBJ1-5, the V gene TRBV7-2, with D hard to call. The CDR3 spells CASSLFVSDNQPQHF. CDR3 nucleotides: TGTGCCAGCAGCTTATTTGTCAGCGACAATCAGCCCCAGCATTTT.